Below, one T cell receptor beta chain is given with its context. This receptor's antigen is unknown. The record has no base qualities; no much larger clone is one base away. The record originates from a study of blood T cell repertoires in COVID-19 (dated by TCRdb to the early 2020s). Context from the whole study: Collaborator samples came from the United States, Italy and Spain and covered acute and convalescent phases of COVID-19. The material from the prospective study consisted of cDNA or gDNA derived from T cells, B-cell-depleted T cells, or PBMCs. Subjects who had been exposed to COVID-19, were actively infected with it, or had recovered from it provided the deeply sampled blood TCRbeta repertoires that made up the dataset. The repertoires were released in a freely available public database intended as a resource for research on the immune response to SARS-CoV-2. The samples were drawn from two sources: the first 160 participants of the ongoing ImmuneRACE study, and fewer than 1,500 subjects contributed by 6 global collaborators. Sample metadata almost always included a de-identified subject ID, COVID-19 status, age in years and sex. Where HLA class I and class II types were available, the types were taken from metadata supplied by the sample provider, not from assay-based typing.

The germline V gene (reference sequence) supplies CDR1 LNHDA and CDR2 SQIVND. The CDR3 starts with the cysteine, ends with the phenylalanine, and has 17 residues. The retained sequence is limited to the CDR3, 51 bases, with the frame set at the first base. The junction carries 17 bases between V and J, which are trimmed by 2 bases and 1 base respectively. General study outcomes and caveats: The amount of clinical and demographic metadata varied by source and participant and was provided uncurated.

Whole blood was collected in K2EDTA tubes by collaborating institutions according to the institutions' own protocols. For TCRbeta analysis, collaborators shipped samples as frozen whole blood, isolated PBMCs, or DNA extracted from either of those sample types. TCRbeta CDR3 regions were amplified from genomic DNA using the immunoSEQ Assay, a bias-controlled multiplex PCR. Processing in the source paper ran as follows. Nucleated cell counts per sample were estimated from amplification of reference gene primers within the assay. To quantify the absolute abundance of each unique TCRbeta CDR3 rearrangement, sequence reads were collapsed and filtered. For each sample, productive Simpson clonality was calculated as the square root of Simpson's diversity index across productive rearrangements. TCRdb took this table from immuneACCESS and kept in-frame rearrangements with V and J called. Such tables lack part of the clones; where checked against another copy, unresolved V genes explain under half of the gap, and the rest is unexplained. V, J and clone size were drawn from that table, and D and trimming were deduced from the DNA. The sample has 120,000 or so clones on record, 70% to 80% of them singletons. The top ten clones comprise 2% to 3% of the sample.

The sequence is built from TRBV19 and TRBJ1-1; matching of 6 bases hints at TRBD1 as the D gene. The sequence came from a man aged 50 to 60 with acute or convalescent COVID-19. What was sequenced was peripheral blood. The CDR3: CASSIRGAVFTNTEAFF. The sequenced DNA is TGTGCCAGTAGTATACGGGGGGCGGTTTTTACGAACACTGAAGCTTTCTTT.